This T cell receptor beta chain was captured by sequencing in a study of T-cell reconstitution after alpha-beta-depleted transplantation in children (dated by TCRdb to 2016 to 2017). Regarding the study in general: T-cell immune reconstitution after TCRalphabeta/CD19-depleted allogeneic hematopoietic cell transplantation in children was quantitatively tracked in the study by means of TCR repertoire profiling.

As regards this clonotype: The specificity of this receptor is unknown. No base-level quality is on record; no much larger clone is a single base apart.

Between the V and J ends, shortened by 6 bases and 8 bases respectively, the junction contains 29 bases. CDR1 SGHDT and CDR2 YYEEEE are derived from the germline V gene. The CDR3 contains 17 residues, cysteine and phenylalanine counted. The DNA shown is the 51-base CDR3, in frame from base 1. The protocol used for the library was PCR. The instrument given in TCRdb is Illumina HiSeq 2500. To normalize quantification of the TCRbeta repertoire, the TCR libraries were built with molecular barcoding that relied on unique molecular identifiers. TCRdb reprocessed the public reads (quality trimming at Q25 with fastp, clone calling with MiXCR) and kept in-frame beta chains. Each CDR3 protein gets just one entry, which takes the most common genes and DNA from the rows behind it. This sample has about 500,000 distinct CDR3 sequences in its table, and 30% to 35% of those were observed once. The ten largest make up 2% to 3% of the sample.

The starting material was PBMCs from the stem cell graft donor, obtained from the stem cell graft. The chain uses TRBV5-6 and TRBJ1-2; D gene: possibly TRBD1, on 6 matching bases. The TCR comes from a human donor who donated a stem cell graft to a child with aplastic anemia. In nucleotides, the sequence is TGTGCCAGCATGCTTCCCAGGACAGCGACACGGCCCCCAGGCTACACCTTC. Translated, it gives CASMLPRTATRPPGYTF.